This TCR beta chain originates from a study of cytomegalovirus exposure and HLA in healthy donors (dated by TCRdb to about 2017). As for the study more broadly: An earlier analysis of fewer than 750 of the donors reported 276 Gb of sequence data and 95 million to 130 million unique TCR beta sequences obtained from around 180 million T cells. An early release covering over 500 HLA-typed donors comprised about 290 gigabases of sequencing data and tens of millions of unique TCR sequences. Of the approximately 400 genotyped donors, 65% to 90% were placed in the genetic ancestry cluster associated with self-reported Caucasian donors. The study aimed to test whether signatures of past pathogen exposure could be identified by cataloging public T cell receptors. The study profiled the T cell repertoires of 666 subjects by immunosequencing and related them to cytomegalovirus serostatus. Along with the approximately 650-subject first cohort, a separate validation cohort of approximately 110 different subjects was used. To predict cytomegalovirus infection status, the study brought together high-throughput TCR immunosequencing, statistical association of individual TCRs with disease status, and machine learning. A later analysis re-analyzed previously published TCR beta repertoires from 660 or so donors and added high-resolution HLA genotyping to study TCR occurrence patterns. The later analysis used no new phenotypic data to find candidate immune exposures, relying instead on TCR beta sequences and their occurrence across donors. To decide whether each TCR beta V gene segment behaved as functional or pseudogenic, an earlier analysis of some 600 of the donors relied on high-throughput TCR beta sequencing. Donor age, sex, ethnicity and CMV serostatus were collected together with the repertoire data. A later genetic analysis used genome-wide SNP genotypes for about 60% of the 666 donors, treating that subset as a discovery cohort. All discovery cohort repertoires had been generated on a single sequencing platform. Class I and class II HLA loci were covered by the typing at four-digit resolution. Typing coverage differed by locus: A, B, C, DRB1 and DQB1 were typed in about 620-640 donors, DQA1 in roughly 500, DPA1 in 606, and DPB1 in approximately 450. Roughly 5 DR-DQ haplotypes were handled as single units for association and clustering because linkage in the cohort was strong. Among some 410 genotyped donors of the cohort, an average of around 240,000 unique TCR beta nucleotide sequences were sequenced per donor, roughly a sixth of them non-productive.

V ends up 0 bases short and J 10 bases short, with an unmatched junction base count of 12. The CDR3 starts with the cysteine, ends with the phenylalanine, and has 15 residues. CDR3 DNA is the only sequence kept; it has 45 bases, read in frame from the first base. Taken from the germline V gene, the CDR1 and CDR2 loops are LGHNA and YNFKEQ. Points on this clone: No antigen is known for it. No much larger clone exists at a distance of one base, and base qualities are not known.

The full study reports these points: Three of the identified cytomegalovirus-associated TCR beta chains were confirmed in vitro to be specific for cytomegalovirus antigens. In an earlier analysis of a few hundred of the donors, most TCR beta V segments were observed in productive rearrangements about 90% or about 30% of the time, broadly matching IMGT annotations. A later analysis found that HLA-associated TCR beta chains were more clonally expanded and had lower generation probabilities than equally common non-associated chains. The presence/absence analyses assumed that sequencing depth was roughly uniform across donors, and that assumption may not be true. Linkage disequilibrium might explain the correlated functional status among segregating V segments, but an unknown experimental factor could not be excluded. A group of highly shared sequence variants was considered likely to be a technical artifact of the sequencing pipeline. The authors suggested that the approach could potentially be generalized to other disease states and immunological phenotypes. The classifier was reported to diagnose cytomegalovirus status with high specificity and sensitivity in both the original and validation cohorts. Immune exposure information for the cohort was limited to CMV serostatus. According to a later analysis, most CMV-associated TCR beta chains appeared to be HLA-restricted, and the HLA associations seemed to be driven largely by CMV exposure. A later analysis associated approximately 17,000 TCR beta sequences with specific HLA alleles at a false discovery rate of 0.05. Assigning TCR associations to individual alleles was difficult when HLA alleles, especially DR and DQ, strongly co-occurred. A further reported finding was that TCR beta sequences accurately predicted the HLA-A and HLA-B alleles for most subjects in the first cohort. An association between a missense DCLRE1C variant and V-gene and J-gene trimming of TCR beta chains was found in a later genetic analysis and replicated in an independent cohort. A later genetic analysis reported fewer N-insertions in productive TCRs among donors in an Asian-associated ancestry cluster than the roughly 700-donor mean. HLA typing was unavailable for some donors at each locus, so association tests used only the typed subset. Because counts were too low, more than 15 rarely observed V segments, including chromosome 9 orphons, were excluded from the earlier analysis of some 540 of the donors. The 87-base-pair reads could not distinguish some IMGT-functional V segments, including TRBV6-2 and TRBV6-3, so those segments were excluded. Several of the top co-occurrence clusters appeared to be linked to parvovirus B19, influenza, CMV and Epstein-Barr virus, according to a later analysis. Only TCR beta chains were sequenced in this cohort, and the absence of alpha or paired-chain data limited detectable features. While some public TCRs were present in many individuals, most TCR sequences turned up only very rarely across donors. A later analysis found that TCR association rates varied across HLA loci, with DRB1 alleles showing the most associated TCRs and HLA-C alleles the fewest. The study gave a list of 150 to 200 TCR beta chains associated with cytomegalovirus.

The cohort consisted of approximately 670 healthy bone marrow donors. Cohort members were all nominally healthy when sampled, although unrecorded immune exposures were likely present. The donor tested CMV seropositive, placing the donor among the 250 to 300 seropositive members of the cohort. Every donor gave a peripheral blood sample, and the peripheral blood mononuclear cells from that sample were used for TCR beta sequencing. Genomic DNA was extracted from the blood cell samples with the Qiagen DNeasy Blood Extraction Kit. The library was made by the immunoSEQ multiplex PCR assay. A mixture of 60 forward primers for TCR Vbeta segments and 13 reverse primers for TCR Jbeta segments was used in the multiplex PCR. The CDR3 region of rearranged TCR beta genes was amplified from genomic DNA with a multiplex PCR assay. The Illumina HiSeq System was used to sequence the amplified TCR beta libraries as 87-base-pair reads. In the source study's methods: Across the 670 or so repertoires, a later analysis counted around 80 million unique TCR beta chains, around 11 million of which were shared by at least two donors. Raw reads were error-corrected and collapsed into unique sequences by a nearest-neighbor algorithm in which closely related sequences were merged to remove PCR and sequencing errors. Alignment of CDR3 sequences to IMGT reference sequences was used to assign V, D and J gene segments. For a sequence to be retained, at least a six-nucleotide match to both a V gene segment and a J gene segment was required. Rearrangements were called productive when the CDR3 lacked stop codons and stayed in frame with V and J; all others were non-productive. Following IMGT convention, CDR3 was defined as the stretch from the second conserved V-encoded cysteine up to the conserved J-encoded phenylalanine. The earlier analysis of approximately 500 of the donors excluded sequences that lacked an unambiguous match to a single V gene segment. In an earlier analysis of 450 to 750 of the donors, a V segment was called functional when productive rearrangements were above 56.7%, and segregating when the standard deviation between donors exceeded 5%. A statistical classification framework was developed to diagnose cytomegalovirus status using the catalog of TCR beta chain sequences. In a later analysis, TCR nucleotide sequences were compared against IMGT/GENE-DB human TR gene sequences so that V and J genes could be assigned. In a later analysis, CDR3 sequences and most-parsimonious VDJ recombination scenarios were assigned using the TCRdist pipeline. In a later analysis, every TCR beta chain was defined by the combination of its CDR3 amino acid sequence and its V-gene family, and reads without a unique V-gene family were dropped. As a way to deal with suspected cross-contamination and a sequencing artifact, a later analysis dropped hundreds of nucleotide sequences that were highly shared and had low generation probability. A later analysis calculated a clonal expansion index for each public chain from normalized within-repertoire ranks of inferred template counts. In a later analysis, generation probabilities were computed with a VDJ recombination model fitted to out-of-frame rearrangements, and the resulting probabilities were checked against IGoR. In a later analysis, hypergeometric tests were used to score TCR-TCR, TCR-HLA and TCR-CMV co-occurrence, with a repertoire-size bias correction applied to TCR pairs. False discovery rates were estimated in a later analysis by permuting HLA or CMV assignments 20 times. A later analysis grouped co-occurring TCRs with DBSCAN, adding TCRdist sequence similarity when clustering within HLA-allele-positive subsets. Repertoires with fewer than 30,000 or more than 120,000 public chains were left out of co-occurrence clustering, as were about 5 repertoires with anomalous nucleotide sharing. Drawn from immuneACCESS, this table holds only the in-frame rearrangements with V and J called that TCRdb kept. Clones are partly lost; checked studies trace under half to an unresolved V gene and leave the rest unexplained. The V and J calls and clone size come from that table; D and trimming were worked out from the DNA. This sample comprises around 150,000 clones, around 72% of them detected only once. Around 7% of the sample belongs to the ten largest clones.

The sample consisted of PBMCs. The V and J segments used are TRBV4-2 and TRBJ2-7; TRBD1 lines up with 7 middle nucleotides. This sequence was found in a man between 40 and 49 years old in good health and CMV-seropositive. The nucleotide sequence reads TGTGCCAGCAGCCAAGAAACGGGACAGCCTCCCCTCCAGTACTTC. Its coded protein is CASSQETGQPPLQYF.